One sample yielded the 26 T cell receptor beta chains listed below, sequenced in a study of human T cells and chemical hapten exposure. The time point here: patch test 2, 6 weeks after DPC sensitization. Noted treatment: therapeutic diphenylcyclopropenone sensitization with weekly scalp DPC. Using its own MiXCR run on the RACE reads, TCRdb lists one record per CDR3 protein. The sample lists about 380,000 distinct CDR3 sequences; about 6% were seen once. The material was whole blood, obtained in connection with sensitization to the hapten diphenylcyclopropenone (DPC). The receptors were sampled from a woman younger than 35 with alopecia areata. Some clones in this sample may be carry-over from other donors' samples.

Many counts were recorded for this clonotype. The chain has TRBV6-2 or TRBV6-3 and TRBJ2-7; the D is unclear. Germline lookup yields CDR1 MNHEY and CDR2 SVGEGT. V was shortened by 2 bases and J by 3 bases, with 8 bases between the two germline ends. The CDR3 is 13 residues long. CDR3 in amino acids: CASSYNGYYEQYF. DNA for the CDR3: TGTGCCAGCAGTTACAACGGGTACTACGAGCAGTACTTC.

The table lists this clonotype with a few counts. The rearrangement joins TRBV7-9 to TRBJ2-6; D unclear. Germline V gene lookup returns CDR1 SEHNR and CDR2 FQNEAQ (reference sequence). Trimming removed 1 base from V and 4 bases from J, with 11 bases in between. This CDR3 is 16 amino acids long. For the CDR3, the DNA is TGTGCCAGCAGCTTAGGGCCCGTCTCAGGGGCCAACGTCCTGACTTTC. Residues: CASSLGPVSGANVLTF.

This clonotype occurred many times. V and J are TRBV20-1 and TRBJ2-7, with 9 bases lining up with TRBD2. The CDR3 sequence is 12 residues long. Unmatched junction bases numbered 4, after V lost 5 bases and J lost 5 bases. CDR1 is DFQATT, CDR2 SNEGSKA, per germline (reference sequence). CDR3 amino acids: CSAPSGANEQYF. The DNA of the CDR3 is TGCAGTGCTCCTAGCGGGGCGAACGAGCAGTACTTC.

This clonotype was observed at least ten times. The chain carries TRBV6-5 and TRBJ1-3; a possible D gene is TRBD1 (5 bases). Trimming took off 6 bases at V and 3 bases at J, with 12 bases between the two ends. Per the germline V gene, CDR1 is MNHEY and CDR2 is SVGAGI. The CDR3 length is 14 residues. The CDR3 spells CASSLTVYGNTIYF. The CDR3 coding sequence is TGTGCCAGCAGCCTGACAGTCTATGGAAACACCATATATTTT.

This clonotype occurred many times. This sequence joins TRBV12-3 or TRBV12-4 and TRBJ1-1, with unresolved D. Between the trimmed V and J ends, which lost 5 bases and 1 base, there was a span of 17 bases. This CDR3 is 16 amino acids long. CDR3 sequence reads: CASSPRAPRRNTEAFF. The DNA for the CDR3 is TGTGCCAGCAGTCCCCGGGCCCCGAGGCGGAACACTGAAGCTTTCTTT.

V is TRBV3-1 and J is TRBJ2-1, with TRBD1 as a possible D gene (6 bases). CDR1 and CDR2 from the germline V gene are LGHDT and YNNKEL (reference sequence). The CDR3 runs 16 residues. The germline V and J ends were trimmed by 5 bases and 7 bases, with 21 bases remaining between them. In DNA form, the CDR3 reads TGTGCCAGCAGCGTAGGTATTAGTACGCAGGGGAATGAGCAGTTCTTC. Amino acids: CASSVGISTQGNEQFF.

This clonotype was counted only a few times. This chain links TRBV2 with TRBJ2-5; D might be TRBD2 (5 bases). Germline assignment: CDR1 SNHLY and CDR2 FYNNEI. V lost 6 bases, J lost 7 bases, and 15 bases lay in between. CDR3 size: 13 residues. CDR3 sequence: CASRPTQEGTQYF. As DNA, the CDR3 is TGTGCCAGCAGACCGACCCAAGAGGGGACCCAGTACTTC.

The genes are TRBV7-9 and TRBJ2-5; D is perhaps TRBD1 (6 bases). The V and J ends lost 3 bases and 4 bases respectively, with 9 bases between them. CDR1 and CDR2 (germline): SEHNR, FQNEAQ (reference sequence). CDR3 length: 13 residues. CDR3: CASSLAGAETQYF. For the CDR3, the DNA is TGTGCCAGCAGCTTGGCAGGGGCAGAGACCCAGTACTTC. The whole variable domain, remainder taken from reference TRBV7-9 and TRBJ2-5, is DTGVSQNPRHKITKRGQNVTFRCDPISEHNRLYWYRQTLGQGPEFLTYFQNEAQLEKSRLLSDRFSAERPKGSFSTLEIQRTEQGDSAMYLCASSLAGAETQYFGPGTRLLVL.

This clonotype was picked up many times. This chain connects TRBV10-3 to TRBJ1-6, with 8 bases aligning to TRBD1. The CDR3 has 13 amino acids. Germline CDR1 ENHRY, CDR2 SYGVKD. V shed 10 bases, J shed 7 bases, and the junction held 6 bases outside the gene matches. CDR3 residues: CANQGARNSPLHF. The CDR3 coding sequence is TGTGCCAACCAGGGGGCTCGCAATTCACCCCTCCACTTT.

This clonotype was seen repeatedly, ten times or more. The V gene is TRBV9, the J gene TRBJ2-3; 11 bases are a match to TRBD2. V shed 2 bases, J shed 6 bases, and the junction held 11 bases outside the gene matches. The germline CDR1 and CDR2 sequences are SGDLS and YYNGEE. The CDR3 is made up of 17 amino acids. CDR3 sequence: CASSVGLAGGGMDTQYF. In DNA form, the CDR3 reads TGTGCCAGCAGCGTTGGGCTAGCGGGGGGCGGAATGGATACGCAGTATTTT.

In its sample, this clonotype was seen a few times. The chain links TRBV7-2 to TRBJ2-5; D might be TRBD1 (6 bases). Trimming cost V 2 bases and J 1 base, with 11 bases left between them. This CDR3 has 15 residues. Per germline, CDR1 SGHTA and CDR2 FQGNSA. The CDR3 region has the DNA TGTGCCAGCAGCTTAAGGAGGACAGCCCAAGAGACCCAGTACTTC. Protein sequence: CASSLRRTAQETQYF.

The chain links TRBV7-2 to TRBJ2-2; 8 nucleotides agree with TRBD1. The V gene's germline CDR1 is SGHTA and CDR2 FQGNSA. CDR3 size: 17 residues. Unmatched junction bases numbered 5, after V lost 1 base and J lost 1 base. The CDR3 DNA reads TGTGCCAGCAGCTTAGTTTCGGACAGGGTGAACACCGGGGAGCTGTTTTTT. Translating gives CASSLVSDRVNTGELFF. Variable domain in full (rest from reference TRBV7-2 and TRBJ2-2): GAGVSQSPSNKVTEKGKDVELRCDPISGHTALYWYRQSLGQGLEFLIYFQGNSAPDKSGLPSDRFSAERTGGSVSTLTIQRTQQEDSAVYLCASSLVSDRVNTGELFFGEGSRLTVL.

This clonotype has ten or more counts. This chain's CDR3 is CASSLGGDNEQFF. The CDR3 bases are TGCGCCAGCAGCCTGGGGGGGGATAATGAGCAGTTCTTC. The genes are TRBV4-3 and TRBJ2-1; 7 nucleotides agree with TRBD2. CDR1 is LGHNA, CDR2 YSLEER, per germline. The length of the CDR3 is 13 residues. Trimming took 4 bases from V and 7 from J; bases not matched to a gene: 4.

This clonotype was recorded at least ten times. The CDR3 DNA is TGCGCCAGCAGCCAAGGGGGACTAGCAACGGCCAAAAACATTCAGTACTTC. This encodes CASSQGGLATAKNIQYF. The rearrangement links TRBV4-3 to TRBJ2-4, with 9 nucleotides matching TRBD2. J gave up 1 base and V 1 base, and 5 bases lay outside the gene matches. The CDR3 runs 17 residues. The germline CDR1 and CDR2 sequences are LGHNA and YSLEER.

The chain has TRBV7-9 and TRBJ2-3, with D tentatively TRBD1 or TRBD2 (5 bases each). Germline loops: CDR1 SEHNR, CDR2 FQNEAQ (reference sequence). This CDR3 is 13 amino acids long. Trimming removed 11 bases at V and 3 bases at J, with 15 bases between. CDR3 loop: CALLPGTTDTQYF. CDR3 nucleotides: TGTGCCCTCCTCCCCGGGACGACAGATACGCAGTATTTT.

This clonotype occurred a few times. This sequence joins TRBV10-3 and TRBJ1-1; unclear D gene. There are 15 residues in the CDR3. Trimming removed 2 bases at V and 1 base at J, with 11 bases between. Per the germline V gene, CDR1 is ENHRY and CDR2 is SYGVKD. Written as DNA, the CDR3 is TGTGCCATCAGTGAGGTGAAGGGAGGGAACACTGAAGCTTTCTTT. This gives the protein CAISEVKGGNTEAFF.

There are a few counts of this clonotype. The V call is TRBV5-1, the J call TRBJ1-3; no clear D. With 1 base removed from V and 0 bases from J, the gap between germline ends came to 5 bases. The CDR3 spans 14 residues. Germline values: CDR1 SGHRS, CDR2 YFSETQ. The CDR3 protein is CASSLTISGNTIYF. CDR3 DNA: TGCGCCAGCAGCTTGACTATCTCTGGAAACACCATATATTTT.

The chain recombines TRBV7-9 with TRBJ1-2; D may be TRBD1 (5 bases). Trimming left V 8 bases short and J 4 bases short, with 20 bases between. The length of the CDR3 is 15 residues. CDR1 and CDR2 from the germline V gene are SEHNR and FQNEAQ (reference sequence). The CDR3, as DNA: TGTGCCAGCTCACGGAGGGGCAGGGACGGCTATGGCTACACCTTC. Protein: CASSRRGRDGYGYTF.

The V and J genes are TRBV12-5 and TRBJ1-4; 7 bases are shared with TRBD1. V lost 1 base to trimming and J lost 0 bases; unmatched junction nucleotides: 11. CDR1 and CDR2 from the germline V gene are LGHNT and FRNRAP. The CDR3 totals 19 residues. The CDR3 DNA reads TGTGCTAGTGGTTTGGCATGGGACAGCCAGATGACAACTAATGAAAAACTGTTTTTT. It translates to CASGLAWDSQMTTNEKLFF. Filled out from reference TRBV12-5 and TRBJ1-4, the complete variable domain reads DARVTQTPRHKVTEMGQEVTMRCQPILGHNTVFWYRQTMMQGLELLAYFRNRAPLDDSGMPKDRFSAEMPDATLATLKIQPSEPRDSAVYFCASGLAWDSQMTTNEKLFFGSGTQLSVL.

This clonotype came up many times. This chain uses TRBV6-5 with TRBJ1-5, with 7 nucleotides matching TRBD1. The length of the CDR3 is 15 residues. Trimming cost V 5 bases and J 2 bases; bases outside gene matches: 6. The germline V gene encodes CDR1 MNHEY and CDR2 SVGAGI. The CDR3 sequence: CASSRQGIGNQPQHF. CDR3 DNA sequence: TGTGCCAGCAGTAGACAGGGAATCGGCAATCAGCCCCAGCATTTT.

This clonotype has ten or more counts. The V gene is TRBV12-3 or TRBV12-4, the J gene TRBJ1-2; 8 positions agree with TRBD1. The trim removed 5 bases at V and 4 bases at J, leaving 6 bases unmatched. The CDR3 runs to 14 residues. The CDR3 loop is CASSRPGQVYGYTF. CDR3 DNA: TGTGCCAGCAGTCGACCGGGACAGGTCTATGGCTACACCTTC.

The chain recombines TRBV7-2 with TRBJ1-5; D is undetermined. Germline lookup yields CDR1 SGHTA and CDR2 FQGNSA. Between the trimmed V and J ends, which lost 1 base and 7 bases, there was a span of 8 bases. The CDR3 loop spans 13 amino acids. CDR3 in amino acids: CASSLVGKQPQHF. In DNA, the CDR3 is TGTGCCAGCAGCTTAGTGGGTAAACAGCCCCAGCATTTT.

There are a few counts of this clonotype. This sequence joins TRBV6-2 or TRBV6-3 and TRBJ1-3; weak D call: TRBD1 (6 bases). The CDR3 loop spans 16 amino acids. Germline lookup yields CDR1 MNHEY and CDR2 SVGEGT. V was clipped by 2 bases and J by 2 bases, with 13 bases between them. The CDR3 is CASSYGQGMTGNTIYF. The CDR3 coding sequence is TGTGCCAGCAGTTACGGGCAGGGGATGACTGGAAACACCATATATTTT.

This clonotype was seen more than once but under ten times. J is TRBJ2-5 and V is TRBV6-2 or TRBV6-3, with unresolved D. The V end was cut by 2 bases, the J end by 3 bases, with 10 bases between. CDR1 is MNHEY and CDR2 is SVGEGT in the germline V gene. The length of the CDR3 is 14 residues. The CDR3 is CASSYGATKETQYF. CDR3 nucleotides: TGTGCCAGCAGTTACGGAGCCACCAAAGAGACCCAGTACTTC.

This chain links TRBV12-3 or TRBV12-4 with TRBJ1-1; no firm D call. Trimming removed 5 bases from V and 9 bases from J, with 16 bases in between. This CDR3 spans 13 amino acids. The CDR3 DNA is TGTGCCAGCAGTCCTACCACTTTATTTCAAGCTTTCTTT. Translating gives CASSPTTLFQAFF.

The V call is TRBV20-1, the J call TRBJ1-3, with TRBD1 as a possible D gene (5 bases). The CDR3 contains 14 residues. Trimming cost V 1 base and J 4 bases, with 11 bases left between them. Germline V CDR1 and CDR2: DFQATT, SNEGSKA (reference sequence). The CDR3 bases are TGCAGTGCTAGAGGCCCTAAGGGGGGAAACACCATATATTTT. Encoded protein: CSARGPKGGNTIYF.